The rows below give T cell receptor beta chains drawn from one sample of a study of cytomegalovirus exposure and HLA in healthy donors. Assay used: immunoSEQ multiplex PCR; TCRdb lists only in-frame clones, some missing. This table holds around 140,000 clones, roughly 9.7% found once. Input material: PBMCs. These receptor sequences come from a man over 45 in good health and CMV-seronegative. Each CDR3 is given without its conserved first and last residue. Fields, in order: V gene, CDR3 protein.

TRBV30	AWTRGGYNEQF
TRBV29-1	SVEDWSGYT
TRBV27	ASSLVPSYEQY
TRBV30	AWAVSTDTQY
TRBV7-8	ASSLRDRVDTEAF
TRBV20-1	SARVGETQY
TRBV2	ASRPGFEKLF
TRBV5-1	ASRRSAANTGELF
TRBV19	ASIGTVSDTQY
TRBV5-8	ASSFAFASEAQY
TRBV29-1	SVAAGTGGVTEAF
TRBV27	ASSLHRDGEKLF
TRBV7-3	ASTENPKGAGYT
TRBV5-1	ASSLEGVLRDTEAF
TRBV30	AWTGGGRSNEKLF
TRBV4-2	ASSPRGGKGDTEAF
TRBV6-5	ASSYDRGSSGYT